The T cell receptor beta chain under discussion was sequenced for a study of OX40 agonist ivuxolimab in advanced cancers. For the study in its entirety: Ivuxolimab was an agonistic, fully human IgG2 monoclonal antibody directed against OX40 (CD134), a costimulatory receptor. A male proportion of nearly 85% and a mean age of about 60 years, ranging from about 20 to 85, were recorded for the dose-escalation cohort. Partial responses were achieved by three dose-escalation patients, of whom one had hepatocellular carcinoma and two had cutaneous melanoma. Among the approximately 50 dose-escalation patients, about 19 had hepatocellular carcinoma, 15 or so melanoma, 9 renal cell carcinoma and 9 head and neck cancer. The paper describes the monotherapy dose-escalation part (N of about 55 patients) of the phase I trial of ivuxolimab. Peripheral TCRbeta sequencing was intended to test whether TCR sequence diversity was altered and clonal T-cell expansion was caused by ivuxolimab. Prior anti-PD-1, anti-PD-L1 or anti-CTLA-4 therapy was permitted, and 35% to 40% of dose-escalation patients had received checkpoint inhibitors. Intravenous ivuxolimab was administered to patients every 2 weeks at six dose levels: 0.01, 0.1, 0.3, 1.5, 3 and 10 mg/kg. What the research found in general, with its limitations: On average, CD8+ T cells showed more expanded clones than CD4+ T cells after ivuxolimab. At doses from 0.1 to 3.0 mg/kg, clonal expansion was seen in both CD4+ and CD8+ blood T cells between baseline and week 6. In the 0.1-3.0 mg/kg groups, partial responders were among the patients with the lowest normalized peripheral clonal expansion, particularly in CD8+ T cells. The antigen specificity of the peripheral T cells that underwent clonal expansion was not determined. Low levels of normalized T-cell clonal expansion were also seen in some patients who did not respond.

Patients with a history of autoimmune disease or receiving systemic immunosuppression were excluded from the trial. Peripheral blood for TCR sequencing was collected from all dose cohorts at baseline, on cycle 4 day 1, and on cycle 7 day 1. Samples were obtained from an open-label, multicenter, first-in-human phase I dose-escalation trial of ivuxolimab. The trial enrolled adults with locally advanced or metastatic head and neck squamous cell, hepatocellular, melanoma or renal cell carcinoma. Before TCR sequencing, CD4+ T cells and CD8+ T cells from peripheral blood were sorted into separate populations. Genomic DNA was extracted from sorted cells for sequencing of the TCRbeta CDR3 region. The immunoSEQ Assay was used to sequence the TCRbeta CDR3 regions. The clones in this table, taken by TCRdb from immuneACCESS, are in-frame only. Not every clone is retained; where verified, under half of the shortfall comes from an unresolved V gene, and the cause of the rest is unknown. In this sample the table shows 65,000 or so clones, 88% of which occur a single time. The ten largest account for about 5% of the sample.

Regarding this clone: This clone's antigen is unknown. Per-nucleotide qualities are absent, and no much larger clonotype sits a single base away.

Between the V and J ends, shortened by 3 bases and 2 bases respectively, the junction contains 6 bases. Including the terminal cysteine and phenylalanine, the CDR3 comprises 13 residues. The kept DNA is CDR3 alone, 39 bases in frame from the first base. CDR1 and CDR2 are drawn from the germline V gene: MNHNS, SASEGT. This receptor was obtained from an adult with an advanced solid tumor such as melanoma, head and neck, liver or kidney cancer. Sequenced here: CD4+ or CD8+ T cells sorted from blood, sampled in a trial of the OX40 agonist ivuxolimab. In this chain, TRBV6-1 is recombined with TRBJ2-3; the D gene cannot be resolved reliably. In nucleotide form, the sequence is TGTGCCAGCAGTGACAGGCTCACAGATACGCAGTATTTT. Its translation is CASSDRLTDTQYF.